The clone carrying this TCR beta chain was counted once. The V and J ends lost 6 bases and 6 bases respectively, with 15 bases between them. Germline V gene data show CDR1 as MNHEY and CDR2 as SVGAGI. CDR3 length: 14 residues. In the original workflow: Nucleated cell number was recorded as an estimate derived from reference gene primer amplification. The data were produced by immunoSEQ multiplex PCR, yet TCRdb's version contains in-frame clones alone and is incomplete. For V, J and clone size, that table is used; D and trimming come from the DNA. Of over 35,000 clones listed, roughly nine tenths were seen once; the top ten hold around 20%. This sample was included in a study of blood T cell repertoires in COVID-19. Study as a whole: Collection of acute and convalescent COVID-19 samples took place in the United States, Italy and Spain. In each case, the material was cDNA or gDNA derived from T cells, B-cell-depleted T cells, or PBMCs.

This sequence joins TRBV6-5 and TRBJ1-5, with D perhaps matching TRBD1 (6 bases). The receptor was derived from a man aged 65-85 years with active COVID-19. Material for sequencing was peripheral blood. This CDR3 reads CASSMGGAGQPQHF. CDR3 DNA: TGTGCCAGCAGCATGGGGGGGGCAGGTCAGCCCCAGCATTTT.